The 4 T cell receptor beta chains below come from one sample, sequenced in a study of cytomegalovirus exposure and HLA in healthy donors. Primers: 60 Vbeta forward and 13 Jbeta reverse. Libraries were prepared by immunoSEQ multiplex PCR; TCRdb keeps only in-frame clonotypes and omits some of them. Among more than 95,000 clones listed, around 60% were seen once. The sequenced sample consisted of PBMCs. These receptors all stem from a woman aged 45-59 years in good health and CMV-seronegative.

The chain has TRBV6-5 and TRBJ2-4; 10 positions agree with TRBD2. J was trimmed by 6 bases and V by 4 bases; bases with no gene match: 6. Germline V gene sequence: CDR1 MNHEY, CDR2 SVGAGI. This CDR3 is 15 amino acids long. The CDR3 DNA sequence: TGTGCCAGCAGTTCGAAGCGGGGGGGCAGAAACATTCAGTACTTC. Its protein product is CASSSKRGGRNIQYF.

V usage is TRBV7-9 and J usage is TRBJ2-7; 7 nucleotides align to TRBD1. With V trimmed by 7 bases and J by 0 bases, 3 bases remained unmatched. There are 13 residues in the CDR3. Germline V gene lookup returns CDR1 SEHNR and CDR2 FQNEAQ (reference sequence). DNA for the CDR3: TGTGCCAGCACCGAGGGGGCCTCCTACGAGCAGTACTTC. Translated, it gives CASTEGASYEQYF. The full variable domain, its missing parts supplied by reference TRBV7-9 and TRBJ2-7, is DTGVSQNPRHKITKRGQNVTFRCDPISEHNRLYWYRQTLGQGPEFLTYFQNEAQLEKSRLLSDRFSAERPKGSFSTLEIQRTEQGDSAMYLCASTEGASYEQYFGPGTRLTVT.

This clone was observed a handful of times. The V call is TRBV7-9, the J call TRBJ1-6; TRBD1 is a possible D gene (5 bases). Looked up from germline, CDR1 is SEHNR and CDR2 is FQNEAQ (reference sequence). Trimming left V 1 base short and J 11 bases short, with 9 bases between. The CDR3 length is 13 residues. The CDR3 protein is CASSLGQRTPLHF. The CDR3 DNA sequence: TGTGCCAGCAGCTTAGGACAGAGAACACCCCTCCACTTT.

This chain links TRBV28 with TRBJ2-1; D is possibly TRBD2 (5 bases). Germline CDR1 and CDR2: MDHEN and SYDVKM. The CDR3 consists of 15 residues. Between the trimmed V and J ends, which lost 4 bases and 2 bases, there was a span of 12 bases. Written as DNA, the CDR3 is TGTGCCAGCAGTTCGATGGGCGGGCCCTACAATGAGCAGTTCTTC. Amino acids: CASSSMGGPYNEQFF.